The 31 T cell receptor beta chains below all came from one sample that was sequenced in a study of T cell responses to AZD1222 COVID-19 vaccine (dated by TCRdb to the early 2020s). The time point label of this sample denotes: baseline before first vaccination. Library construction relied on the immunoSEQ multiplex PCR assay. In its TCRdb copy, this immuneACCESS table keeps in-frame sequences only and misses some clones. Where compared with another copy, unresolved V genes explain less than half of these, and the others have no known cause. For this sample the table gives roughly 110,000 clones, of which around 87% were detected only once. The top ten constitute around 4.5% of the sample. The specimen comprised peripheral blood, sampled on day 0 of AZD1222 vaccination. These receptors were obtained from an adult in good health.

The rearrangement uses TRBV5-8 and TRBJ2-1; D unresolved. CDR1 and CDR2 from the germline V gene are SGHTS and YDEGEE. This CDR3 spans 15 amino acids. Trimming pared 1 base from V and 6 bases from J, leaving 14 bases between. The DNA of the CDR3 is TGTGCCAGCAGCTTGAAGGATGCGTTAATCAATGAGCAGTTCTTC. Translating it yields CASSLKDALINEQFF.

This clone was observed a handful of times. An end of the junction differs from the germline gene, which may be a read error. V is TRBV2 and J is TRBJ1-1; D is possibly TRBD1 (6 bases). The CDR3 is 11 residues long. The germline CDR1 and CDR2 sequences are SNHLY and FYNNEI. CDR3 in amino acids: CASREDREAFF. The DNA of the CDR3 is TGTGCCAGCAGAGAAGACAGGGAAGCTTTCTTT.

The CDR3 reads CASSQTQGLPQETQYF. CDR3 sequence (DNA): TGTGCCAGCAGCCAGACACAGGGGCTCCCTCAAGAGACCCAGTACTTC. This sequence joins TRBV7-2 and TRBJ2-5; TRBD1 agrees at 7 bases. J lost 2 bases, V lost 5 bases, and 11 bases had no gene match. Per germline, CDR1 SGHTA and CDR2 FQGNSA. The CDR3 loop spans 16 amino acids.

V usage is TRBV9 and J usage is TRBJ1-2; D uncertain. The CDR3 runs to 16 residues. The V end was cut by 0 bases, the J end by 4 bases, with 16 bases between. CDR1 and CDR2 from the germline V gene are SGDLS and YYNGEE. The CDR3 loop is CASSVERAGSPYGYTF. The CDR3 DNA sequence: TGTGCCAGCAGCGTAGAAAGGGCAGGAAGTCCCTATGGCTACACCTTC. The full variable domain, in which reference TRBV9 and TRBJ1-2 provide the parts outside the CDR3, is DSGVTQTPKHLITATGQRVTLRCSPRSGDLSVYWYQQSLDQGLQFLIQYYNGEERAKGNILERFSAQQFPDLHSELNLSSLELGDSALYFCASSVERAGSPYGYTFGSGTRLTVV.

The CDR3 reads CASSLDGGVGYEQYF. The DNA of the CDR3 is TGTGCCAGCAGCTTAGATGGAGGGGTAGGCTACGAGCAGTACTTC. The rearrangement uses TRBV7-9 and TRBJ2-7, with D possibly being TRBD2 (6 bases). V was cut by 1 base and J by 3 bases, with 13 bases left in between. Germline assignment: CDR1 SEHNR and CDR2 FQNEAQ (reference sequence). CDR3 length: 15 residues.

The chain has TRBV19 and TRBJ1-2, with TRBD1 as a possible D gene (6 bases). CDR3 length: 13 residues. V lost 10 bases to trimming and J lost 8 bases, with 20 bases between them. Germline V gene sequence: CDR1 LNHDA, CDR2 SQIVND (reference sequence). The CDR3 reads CATGRGGSGGYTF. The CDR3 nucleotides read TGTGCCACTGGACGGGGGGGCAGCGGGGGCTACACCTTC.

The chain joins TRBV14 to TRBJ2-5, with D tentatively TRBD2 (5 bases). Trimming removed 5 bases at V and 2 bases at J, with 12 bases between. From germline, CDR1 is SGHDN and CDR2 FVKESK. The CDR3 spans 14 residues. For the CDR3, the DNA is TGTGCCAGCAGCTGGGCGAGAGGGCAAGAGACCCAGTACTTC. It codes for CASSWARGQETQYF. The full variable domain, completed using reference TRBV14 and TRBJ2-5, is EAGVTQFPSHSVIEKGQTVTLRCDPISGHDNLYWYRRVMGKEIKFLLHFVKESKQDESGMPNNRFLAERTGGTYSTLKVQPAELEDSGVYFCASSWARGQETQYFGPGTRLLVL.

This clone has just one count. This sequence joins TRBV6-5 and TRBJ1-1; tentative D call: TRBD1 (5 bases). CDR3 length equals 13 residues. V shed 6 bases and J shed 5 bases, with 13 bases lying between them. The germline CDR1 and CDR2 sequences are MNHEY and SVGAGI. CDR3 sequence reads: CASRSGGGTEAFF. CDR3 DNA sequence: TGTGCCAGCAGGTCCGGGGGGGGTACTGAAGCTTTCTTT.

The rearrangement uses TRBV19 and TRBJ2-5; TRBD1 matches 7 bases. Germline CDR1 and CDR2: LNHDA and SQIVND (reference sequence). The V gene end was trimmed by 6 bases and the J gene end by 0 bases; junction bases not matched to a gene: 7. This CDR3 is 15 amino acids long. The CDR3 spells CASRSGTANQETQYF. Here the CDR3 DNA reads TGTGCCAGTAGATCCGGGACAGCTAACCAAGAGACCCAGTACTTC.

The V call is TRBV29-1, the J call TRBJ1-3, with D possibly TRBD1 on 5 matching bases. V was cut by 5 bases and J by 2 bases, with 7 bases left in between. Germline V gene lookup returns CDR1 SQVTM and CDR2 ANQGSEA. This CDR3 is 12 amino acids long. This chain's CDR3 is CSVLGAGNTIYF. CDR3 coding DNA: TGCAGCGTTTTAGGGGCTGGAAACACCATATATTTT.

The chain couples TRBV12-5 to TRBJ1-4; D possibly corresponds to TRBD1 (5 bases). CDR1 and CDR2 (germline): LGHNT, FRNRAP. Trimming pared 4 bases from V and 7 bases from J, leaving 13 bases between. The CDR3 runs to 14 residues. CDR3 DNA: TGTGCTAGTGGTTCGCCGGCGCAGGGTGAAAAACTGTTTTTT. This gives the protein CASGSPAQGEKLFF.

This clone is a singleton in its sample. The chain links TRBV10-2 to TRBJ2-5; unclear D gene. Germline CDR1 WSHSY, CDR2 SAAADI. The CDR3 totals 12 residues. V lost 2 bases and J lost 2, with 3 bases in between. The CDR3 loop is CASSEAQETQYF. The CDR3 DNA is TGCGCCAGCAGTGAGGCGCAAGAGACCCAGTACTTC.

To note about this clone: Other DNA sequences within the sample encode an identical CDR3. The chain is built from TRBV12-3 or TRBV12-4 and TRBJ1-5; no firm D call. The V end was cut by 2 bases, the J end by 1 base, with 3 bases between. CDR3 length equals 13 residues. Here the CDR3 DNA reads TGTGCCAGCAGTTTAAGCAGCAATCAGCCCCAGCATTTT. Its protein is CASSLSSNQPQHF.

A word on this clone: Other DNA sequences in the same sample also yield this CDR3. The chain employs TRBV30 and TRBJ1-5; D is possibly TRBD1 (6 bases). Germline V gene data show CDR1 as GTSNPN and CDR2 as SVGIG (reference sequence). The CDR3 runs to 13 residues. The V end was cut by 1 base, the J end by 4 bases, with 8 bases between. CDR3 DNA sequence: TGTGCCTGGAGTGACAGGGTGAATCAGCCCCAGCATTTT. This gives the protein CAWSDRVNQPQHF. The variable domain in full, completed from reference TRBV30 and TRBJ1-5, reads SQTIHQWPATLVQPVGSPLSLECTVEGTSNPNLYWYRQAAGRGLQLLFYSVGIGQISSEVPQNLSASRPQDRQFILSSKKLLLSDSGFYLCAWSDRVNQPQHFGDGTRLSIL.

The V call is TRBV5-1, the J call TRBJ2-1; D perhaps matches TRBD1 (6 bases). The V gene lost 9 bases and the J gene lost 5 bases, with 12 bases spanning the gap. The germline CDR1 and CDR2 sequences are SGHRS and YFSETQ. The CDR3 is 12 residues long. CDR3 sequence: CATQTGNNEQFF. The CDR3 bases are TGCGCCACCCAGACAGGCAACAATGAGCAGTTCTTC.

This clone was found a few times. The rearrangement uses TRBV4-3 and TRBJ2-1; TRBD2 aligns across 7 bases. The germline V gene has CDR1 LGHNA and CDR2 YSLEER. The CDR3 covers 17 residues. The ends lost 1 base at V and 0 bases at J; junction bases unmatched: 6. The chain's CDR3 is CASSQAGAGSSYNEQFF. The CDR3 nucleotides are TGCGCCAGCAGCCAAGCCGGAGCGGGGAGCTCCTACAATGAGCAGTTCTTC.

This chain uses TRBV9 with TRBJ2-1, with TRBD1 as a possible D gene (6 bases). The CDR3 extends over 16 amino acids. The germline V and J ends were trimmed by 4 bases and 7 bases, with 21 bases remaining between them. Looked up from germline, CDR1 is SGDLS and CDR2 is YYNGEE. The CDR3 coding sequence is TGTGCCAGCAGCTACACCGGGACAAGGCCAGCGAATGAGCAGTTCTTC. This translates into CASSYTGTRPANEQFF.

This clone was counted once. The genes are TRBV29-1 and TRBJ2-1; TRBD2 matches 7 bases. Germline V lookup: CDR1 SQVTM, CDR2 ANQGSEA. The CDR3 is made up of 13 amino acids. V lost 3 bases, J lost 4 bases, and 3 bases stayed unmatched. This chain's CDR3 is CSVEVGGYNEQFF. The DNA of the CDR3 is TGCAGCGTTGAGGTCGGGGGGTACAATGAGCAGTTCTTC.

The J gene is TRBJ1-4, the V gene TRBV29-1; 9 bases are shared with TRBD1. The CDR3 loop spans 13 amino acids. Germline CDR1 is SQVTM and CDR2 is ANQGSEA. V lost 5 bases, J lost 3 bases, and 1 base stayed unmatched. The CDR3 here is CSVRQGANEKLFF. CDR3 DNA: TGCAGCGTTCGACAGGGGGCTAATGAAAAACTGTTTTTT.

This sequence joins TRBV9 and TRBJ1-1; D not certain. This CDR3 is built from 13 residues. Trimming took 4 bases from V and 3 from J, leaving 10 bases between them. Germline CDR1 and CDR2: SGDLS and YYNGEE. The CDR3 loop is CASSSHGDTEAFF. DNA of the CDR3: TGTGCCAGCAGCTCGCATGGGGACACTGAAGCTTTCTTT.

The V and J genes are TRBV24-1 and TRBJ2-3, with 7 bases aligning to TRBD2. The germline V gene encodes CDR1 KGHDR and CDR2 SFDVKD. V lost 4 bases, J lost 2 bases, and 5 bases stayed unmatched. The CDR3 length is 15 residues. CDR3 sequence: CATSDWRGITDTQYF. CDR3 bases: TGTGCCACCAGTGACTGGCGGGGGATCACAGATACGCAGTATTTT.

This clone was detected a few times. The chain has TRBV9 and TRBJ1-2, with 9 bases lining up with TRBD1. This CDR3 is built from 15 residues. V shed 0 bases, J shed 6 bases, and the junction held 6 bases outside the gene matches. Germline assignment: CDR1 SGDLS and CDR2 YYNGEE. The CDR3 DNA follows: TGTGCCAGCAGCGTAGGACAGGGGGTTATCGATGGCTACACCTTC. It translates to CASSVGQGVIDGYTF. The complete variable domain, with remaining parts taken from reference TRBV9 and TRBJ1-2, reads DSGVTQTPKHLITATGQRVTLRCSPRSGDLSVYWYQQSLDQGLQFLIQYYNGEERAKGNILERFSAQQFPDLHSELNLSSLELGDSALYFCASSVGQGVIDGYTFGSGTRLTVV.

The chain couples TRBV18 to TRBJ1-5; D unclear. The ends were cut back, 1 base at V and 2 bases at J, with 9 bases in the middle. The CDR3 has 15 residues. Germline V gives CDR1 KGHSH, CDR2 LQKENI. The CDR3 is CASSPLEGGNQPQHF. The CDR3 nucleotides read TGTGCCAGCTCACCACTCGAGGGAGGCAATCAGCCCCAGCATTTT.

The rearrangement uses TRBV7-3 and TRBJ2-7; 8 bases map to TRBD2. CDR3 length equals 16 residues. CDR1 and CDR2 (germline): SGHTA, FQGTGA. Trimming took 5 bases from V and 6 from J; bases not matched to a gene: 15. DNA of the CDR3: TGTGCCAGCAGCCTGTCGGGGGGGCTTATTCCCGGCGAGCAGTACTTC. This translates into CASSLSGGLIPGEQYF.

The chain employs TRBV6-2 or TRBV6-3 and TRBJ2-2; TRBD2 agrees at 9 bases. In germline, CDR1 is MNHEY, CDR2 SVGEGT. Trimming removed 0 bases from V and 0 bases from J; junction bases left unmatched: 2. The CDR3 covers 17 residues. DNA for the CDR3: TGTGCCAGCAGTTACTCGAGACTAGCGGCGAACACCGGGGAGCTGTTTTTT. This translates into CASSYSRLAANTGELFF.

In this sample, this clone turned up a few times. This chain uses TRBV7-9 with TRBJ1-2, with TRBD1 as a possible D gene (5 bases). Trimming pared 1 base from V and 5 bases from J, leaving 14 bases between. The germline V gene has CDR1 SEHNR and CDR2 FQNEAQ (reference sequence). The CDR3 consists of 15 residues. The CDR3 DNA reads TGTGCCAGCAGCTTAGGGGTGTCGGGGGAGTATGGCTACACCTTC. Amino acid sequence: CASSLGVSGEYGYTF.

The chain uses TRBV7-6 and TRBJ2-3; 15 bases agree with TRBD2. After removal of 5 bases from V and 0 bases from J, the junction contained 9 bases not matched to a gene. CDR3 size: 19 residues. From germline, CDR1 is SGHVS and CDR2 FNYEAQ. The CDR3: CASSRQGLAGGPSTDTQYF. In DNA, the CDR3 is TGTGCCAGCAGCCGACAGGGACTAGCGGGAGGCCCTAGCACAGATACGCAGTATTTT. The full variable domain, with the rest looked up from reference TRBV7-6 and TRBJ2-3, is GAGVSQSPRYKVTKRGQDVALRCDPISGHVSLYWYRQALGQGPEFLTYFNYEAQQDKSGLPNDRFSAERPEGSISTLTIQRTEQRDSAMYRCASSRQGLAGGPSTDTQYFGPGTRLTVL.

This clone was seen just once. The chain combines TRBV7-3 with TRBJ1-2; TRBD1 aligns across 12 bases. The junction had 5 bases not matched to a gene; V was cut back by 2 bases and J by 7 bases. CDR3 length: 15 residues. The V gene's germline CDR1 is SGHTA and CDR2 FQGTGA. The CDR3 coding sequence is TGTGCCAGCAGCTTACCCGGGACAGGGGGCCGTGGCTACACCTTC. It yields the protein CASSLPGTGGRGYTF.

This rearrangement joins TRBV14 to TRBJ2-2; 11 nucleotides match TRBD1. The CDR3 has 16 residues. Losses at the gene ends were 4 bases for V and 7 bases for J; bases not matched to a gene: 8. The germline V gene has CDR1 SGHDN and CDR2 FVKESK. The CDR3 protein is CASSLRTGGWSGELFF. The CDR3 region has the DNA TGTGCCAGCAGCCTCAGGACAGGGGGCTGGAGCGGGGAGCTGTTTTTT.

The rearrangement uses TRBV18 and TRBJ2-5, with 7 bases aligning to TRBD2. Germline CDR1 KGHSH, CDR2 LQKENI. This CDR3 spans 13 amino acids. After removal of 4 bases from V and 5 bases from J, the junction contained 4 bases not matched to a gene. The chain's CDR3 is CASSLDSGETQYF. The CDR3 coding sequence is TGTGCCAGCTCACTTGATAGCGGGGAGACCCAGTACTTC. Together with reference TRBV18 and TRBJ2-5, the CDR3 gives the full variable domain: NAGVMQNPRHLVRRRGQEARLRCSPMKGHSHVYWYRQLPEEGLKFMVYLQKENIIDESGMPKERFSAEFPKEGPSILRIQQVVRGDSAAYFCASSLDSGETQYFGPGTRLLVL.

This chain uses TRBV7-2 with TRBJ2-1; D remains ambiguous. This CDR3 has 14 amino acids. The germline V gene has CDR1 SGHTA and CDR2 FQGNSA. V was clipped by 6 bases and J by 6 bases, with 15 bases between them. CDR3 protein: CASRSMGGRNEQFF. In DNA, the CDR3 is TGTGCCAGCAGATCCATGGGTGGTCGCAATGAGCAGTTCTTC.